This note documents a single T cell receptor beta chain sequence. The entry originates in a study of CD8 T cells in Susac syndrome. About the research overall: The sequenced Susac syndrome patients included about 6 who had clinically active disease and 8 or 9 who were in remission. When their blood was taken, the Susac syndrome patients had either not yet had any therapy, were taking corticosteroids, or were taking intravenous immunoglobulin alone.

Random hexamers served to reverse transcribe about 0.5 to 1 ug RNA. In TCRdb, the immunoSEQ multiplex PCR reads were re-called with MiXCR into one record per CDR3 protein. This repertoire shows about 94,000 distinct CDR3 sequences, 85% to 95% found once; its top ten account for about 0.28%. This CDR3 has 15 residues. V was shortened by 1 base and J by 9 bases, with 16 bases between the two germline ends. The germline V gene encodes CDR1 DFQATT and CDR2 SNEGSKA (reference sequence). Sequencing targeted TCR beta in blood CD8+ and CD4+ T cells. Both CD4+ and CD8+ T cells were negatively isolated, and TEMRA cells underwent FACS enrichment.

The V gene is TRBV20-1, the J gene TRBJ1-6, with a possible D match to TRBD1 (6 bases). The sequence came from a human donor with Susac syndrome. Sequenced sample: CD4+ T cells from PBMCs. CDR3 sequence reads: CSARARGGESSPLHF. CDR3 nucleotide sequence: TGCAGTGCTAGAGCTCGAGGGGGGGAGAGTTCACCCCTCCACTTT.